These 32 T cell receptor beta chains originate from one sample sequenced in a study of T cell repertoires in cytomegalovirus infection. TCRdb reprocessed the reads with MiXCR, giving one entry per CDR3 protein. The profile shows roughly 500,000 distinct CDR3 sequences, approximately 15% of them singletons. Input material: CD8+ T cells from PBMCs. These receptors originate from a human donor in good health (CMV status not recorded). Some clones in this sample may be carry-over from other donors' samples.

This clonotype was seen only a few times. The genes are TRBV29-1 and TRBJ2-1; D is perhaps TRBD1 (7 bases). Germline CDR1 SQVTM, CDR2 ANQGSEA. V lost 7 bases, J lost 0 bases, and 19 bases lay in between. The CDR3 is 16 amino acids. CDR3 coding DNA: TGCAGCGCCGAGGGGGCTAGCGTAAGCTCCTACAATGAGCAGTTCTTC. This codes for CSAEGASVSSYNEQFF.

In its sample, this clonotype was seen many times. The chain links TRBV7-8 to TRBJ1-5, with a tentative D call TRBD1 (6 bases). From germline, CDR1 is SGHVS and CDR2 FQNEAQ. CDR3 length: 14 residues. V was pared by 5 bases and J by 6 bases, with 14 bases between. CDR3 sequence: CASSPQGRVQPQHF. CDR3 sequence (DNA): TGTGCCAGCAGCCCCCAGGGGCGCGTTCAGCCCCAGCATTTT.

In the case of this clonotype: This may be a read error: a much more frequent sequence differs by one nucleotide. Lacking the conserved final phenylalanine or tryptophan, this CDR3 likely reflects a read error. The genes are TRBV2 and TRBJ2-7, with D tentatively TRBD1 (6 bases). V was pared by 4 bases and J by 0 bases, with 16 bases between. This CDR3 has 16 amino acids. Per the germline V gene, CDR1 is SNHLY and CDR2 is FYNNEI. Here the CDR3 reads CASSGSPRDNSYEQYL. The CDR3 DNA reads TGTGCCAGCAGTGGAAGCCCACGGGACAACTCCTACGAGCAGTACTTA.

This clonotype was observed at least ten times. CDR3 in amino acids: CATQGGLENTQYF. CDR3 sequence (DNA): TGTGCCACTCAGGGAGGACTAGAGAATACGCAGTATTTT. The rearrangement links TRBV19 to TRBJ2-3, with TRBD2 matching over 7 bases. V lost 10 bases, J lost 7 bases, and 11 bases stayed unmatched. CDR3 length: 13 residues. Germline V gives CDR1 LNHDA, CDR2 SQIVND (reference sequence).

The CDR3 DNA reads TGTGCCTGGAGTCGAGACATAAATCAGCCCCAGCATTTT. Translating it yields CAWSRDINQPQHF. The V and J genes are TRBV30 and TRBJ1-5; D gene uncertain. The CDR3 has 13 amino acids. The germline V gene has CDR1 GTSNPN and CDR2 SVGIG (reference sequence). The V end was cut by 2 bases, the J end by 4 bases, with 9 bases between.

This clonotype turned up a few times. V gene TRBV25-1 combines with J gene TRBJ2-1, with D perhaps matching TRBD2 (6 bases). The CDR3 runs to 17 residues. Germline loops: CDR1 MGHDK, CDR2 SYGVNS. V dropped 4 bases and J dropped 4 bases, with 20 bases sitting between them. CDR3 sequence reads: CASSGILRLAPYNEQFF. The CDR3 nucleotides read TGTGCCAGCAGTGGCATACTGAGGCTAGCGCCTTACAATGAGCAGTTCTTC.

This clonotype was seen ten or more times. V gene TRBV19 combines with J gene TRBJ1-5, with no clear D. The V gene lost 1 base and the J gene lost 8 bases, with 9 bases spanning the gap. CDR3 size: 13 residues. The germline V gene encodes CDR1 LNHDA and CDR2 SQIVND (reference sequence). CDR3 DNA: TGTGCCAGTAGTATAGCTGATGGGGAGCCCCAGCATTTT. Protein: CASSIADGEPQHF.

This clonotype has only a few counts. The V gene is TRBV6-5, the J gene TRBJ1-2, with D maybe TRBD1 (6 bases). The CDR3 is made up of 15 amino acids. Germline CDR1 and CDR2: MNHEY and SVGAGI. The germline V and J ends were trimmed by 3 bases and 6 bases, with 17 bases remaining between them. CDR3 residues: CASSYIGGAKNGYTF. The CDR3 bases are TGTGCCAGCAGTTATATTGGGGGGGCGAAGAATGGCTACACCTTC.

The sample holds many counts of this clonotype. V and J are TRBV10-2 and TRBJ1-1; D is possibly TRBD1 (6 bases). This CDR3 is built from 14 residues. CDR1 is WSHSY and CDR2 is SAAADI in the germline V gene. V was trimmed by 6 bases and J by 8 bases, leaving 19 bases between them. In DNA form, the CDR3 reads TGCGCCAGCAGCCGGGACACCGTCTTATCGGAAGCTTTCTTT. Protein: CASSRDTVLSEAFF.

This clonotype was counted between two and nine times. The chain recombines TRBV5-5 with TRBJ1-1; maybe TRBD1 (6 bases). V was shortened by 4 bases and J by 5 bases, with 21 bases between the two germline ends. Germline V CDR1 and CDR2: SGHKS, YYEKEE (reference sequence). This CDR3 has 16 residues. Here the CDR3 DNA reads TGTGCCAGCAGCCCCACCCTAGGACAGAGGAGAACTGAAGCTTTCTTT. It codes for CASSPTLGQRRTEAFF.

V gene TRBV10-3 combines with J gene TRBJ2-2; 11 bases are a match to TRBD1. The V gene's germline CDR1 is ENHRY and CDR2 SYGVKD. This CDR3 has 17 residues. With 6 bases clipped from V and 0 bases from J, the junction kept 6 bases outside the gene matches. DNA for the CDR3: TGTGCCATCAGCGTCCCGGGACAGGGGGCGAACACCGGGGAGCTGTTTTTT. Translated, it gives CAISVPGQGANTGELFF.

The chain has TRBV24-1 and TRBJ2-1, with D hard to call. Looked up from germline, CDR1 is KGHDR and CDR2 is SFDVKD. CDR3 length: 15 residues. V dropped 3 bases and J dropped 0 bases, with 8 bases sitting between them. The CDR3 loop is CATSDVRVSYNEQFF. The CDR3 DNA sequence: TGTGCCACCAGTGATGTTAGGGTCTCCTACAATGAGCAGTTCTTC.

The sample holds many counts of this clonotype. The chain recombines TRBV19 with TRBJ2-1, with TRBD2 as a possible D gene (6 bases). V was trimmed by 2 bases and J by 0 bases, leaving 14 bases between them. This CDR3 region has 17 residues. Germline CDR1 reads LNHDA; CDR2 reads SQIVND (reference sequence). The CDR3 coding sequence is TGTGCCAGTAGTATATTAGAGCGGGTAAGCTCCTACAATGAGCAGTTCTTC. The encoded protein is CASSILERVSSYNEQFF.

This clonotype appeared many times. J is TRBJ2-3 and V is TRBV27, with TRBD1 matching over 8 bases. Germline CDR1 and CDR2: MNHEY and SMNVEV (reference sequence). V lost 8 bases and J lost 4; bases outside the gene matches: 5. The CDR3 is 13 residues long. The CDR3 loop reads CASHGQGSDTQYF. CDR3 in DNA: TGTGCCAGCCATGGACAGGGTTCAGATACGCAGTATTTT.

In the case of this clonotype: This is likely a read error, given that the CDR3 carries no conserved phenylalanine or tryptophan at its end. This CDR3 is CSARDPGTDEQYL. DNA of the CDR3: TGCAGTGCTAGAGACCCGGGGACGGACGAGCAGTACTTA. This chain connects TRBV20-1 to TRBJ2-7; TRBD1 or TRBD2 may be the D gene (5 bases each). CDR3 length equals 13 residues. Trimming cost V 0 bases and J 5 bases, with 11 bases left between them. Germline CDR1 is DFQATT and CDR2 is SNEGSKA (reference sequence).

This clonotype was counted a few times. The V and J genes are TRBV9 and TRBJ2-3; TRBD2 matches 7 bases. Germline CDR1 is SGDLS and CDR2 is YYNGEE. Trimming at V came to 0 bases and at J to 3 bases, leaving 4 bases not matched to a gene. This CDR3 region has 15 residues. CDR3 sequence: CASSVGGGRTDTQYF. The DNA for the CDR3 is TGTGCCAGCAGCGTAGGCGGGGGTCGGACAGATACGCAGTATTTT.

The rearrangement joins TRBV28 to TRBJ1-1; 7 bases match TRBD1. CDR1 is MDHEN and CDR2 is SYDVKM in the germline V gene. V was pared by 3 bases and J by 0 bases, with 7 bases of the junction left unmatched. The CDR3 is made up of 16 amino acids. CDR3 in amino acids: CASSFPGTDMNTEAFF. CDR3 nucleotide sequence: TGTGCCAGCAGTTTCCCCGGGACAGACATGAACACTGAAGCTTTCTTT.

This clonotype was detected ten times or more. The rearrangement joins TRBV7-9 to TRBJ1-3, with D possibly being TRBD1 (6 bases). V lost 3 bases and J lost 0, with 15 bases in between. This CDR3 has 17 residues. Germline CDR1 reads SEHNR; CDR2 reads FQNEAQ (reference sequence). CDR3 in DNA: TGTGCCAGCAGCTTTAAGTCCAGGGGCCACTCTGGAAACACCATATATTTT. Translation: CASSFKSRGHSGNTIYF.

The table lists this clonotype with many counts. The CDR3 coding sequence is TGTGCCAGCAGCTCAGGACTAGCGGGAGAGGCCGGGGAGCTGTTTTTT. Protein: CASSSGLAGEAGELFF. The chain couples TRBV7-2 to TRBJ2-2, with 13 bases identical to TRBD2. CDR1 SGHTA and CDR2 FQGNSA come from the germline V gene. The CDR3 is 16 amino acids. J was trimmed by 6 bases and V by 4 bases; bases with no gene match: 5.

This clonotype came up many times. The J gene is TRBJ2-1, the V gene TRBV7-2; 8 bases line up with TRBD1. J lost 0 bases, V lost 5 bases, and 9 bases had no gene match. The CDR3 is 17 residues long. From germline, CDR1 is SGHTA and CDR2 FQGNSA. CDR3 sequence: CASSIRTGRSSYNEQFF. CDR3 DNA sequence: TGTGCCAGCAGCATACGGACAGGGAGAAGCTCCTACAATGAGCAGTTCTTC.

Points on this clonotype: This likely comes from a read error, as the CDR3 has no conserved phenylalanine or tryptophan at its end. It is unclear where the CDR3 begins or ends on the DNA, so no DNA is shown, and the CDR3 is as TCRdb lists it. This chain connects TRBV10-2 to TRBJ2-7. Termini included, the CDR3 measures 11 amino acids. CDR1 is WSHSY, CDR2 SAAADI, per germline. CDR3 amino acids: CASDDGYEQNL.

This clonotype was observed many times. V gene TRBV12-5 combines with J gene TRBJ2-1, with D unresolved. The CDR3 consists of 14 residues. V was cut by 4 bases and J by 4 bases, with 11 bases left in between. CDR1 LGHNT and CDR2 FRNRAP come from the germline V gene. DNA for the CDR3: TGTGCTAGTGGTTCTCCTGGGTTGTACAATGAGCAGTTCTTC. This sequence encodes CASGSPGLYNEQFF.

This chain links TRBV27 with TRBJ2-1, with 11 bases that match TRBD2. The germline V gene has CDR1 MNHEY and CDR2 SMNVEV (reference sequence). V was pared by 4 bases and J by 9 bases, with 8 bases of the junction left unmatched. The CDR3 sequence is 15 residues long. CDR3 DNA: TGTGCCAGCAGTTCCTCTAGCGGGAGGATGGGTGAGCAGTTCTTC. Translated, it gives CASSSSSGRMGEQFF.

Details on this clonotype: This probably arose from a read error, given a far larger clone one base away. The CDR3 DNA follows: TGTGCCAGCAACCTTAGCGGGAGCTCCTACAATGAGCAGTTCTTC. This translates into CASNLSGSSYNEQFF. The chain has TRBV28 and TRBJ2-1, with 9 positions matching TRBD2. The V and J ends lost 7 bases and 0 bases, in that order; junction bases with no gene match: 4. This CDR3 contains 15 residues. Per germline, CDR1 MDHEN and CDR2 SYDVKM.

This clonotype was found many times. The chain carries TRBV27 and TRBJ2-2, with TRBD2 as a possible D gene (5 bases). The CDR3 sequence is 15 residues long. The V gene lost 8 bases and the J gene lost 4 bases, with 17 bases spanning the gap. Germline V CDR1 and CDR2: MNHEY, SMNVEV (reference sequence). This CDR3 reads CASRLRGSPTGELFF. DNA for the CDR3: TGTGCCAGCCGGTTGAGAGGGAGTCCCACCGGGGAGCTGTTTTTT.

This clonotype was seen repeatedly, ten times or more. The V call is TRBV2, the J call TRBJ2-1; 8 bases align to TRBD1. From germline, CDR1 is SNHLY and CDR2 FYNNEI. The CDR3 spans 17 residues. V was pared by 5 bases and J by 5 bases, with 14 bases of the junction left unmatched. The CDR3 region has the DNA TGTGCCAGCAGTCCTTTCAGGGGGCTAGCAGGGGACAATGAGCAGTTCTTC. It translates to CASSPFRGLAGDNEQFF.

The chain combines TRBV3-1 with TRBJ1-2, with 8 bases that match TRBD1. The germline CDR1 and CDR2 sequences are LGHDT and YNNKEL (reference sequence). The length of the CDR3 is 14 residues. With V trimmed by 4 bases and J by 6 bases, 7 bases remained unmatched. The DNA for the CDR3 is TGTGCCAGCAGCCTCACGGACAGGGTGGATGGCTACACCTTC. It codes for CASSLTDRVDGYTF.

This clonotype was counted a few times. The chain employs TRBV6-5 and TRBJ2-1; TRBD1 agrees at 9 bases. There are 14 residues in the CDR3. The germline V gene encodes CDR1 MNHEY and CDR2 SVGAGI. The ends lost 5 bases at V and 4 bases at J; junction bases unmatched: 3. The CDR3 DNA reads TGTGCCAGCAGTGAAGGGACAGGGTACAATGAGCAGTTCTTC. Encoded protein: CASSEGTGYNEQFF.

The chain links TRBV6-5 to TRBJ2-7; D call uncertain. This CDR3 is built from 14 residues. V was pared by 0 bases and J by 3 bases, with 9 bases between. CDR1 MNHEY and CDR2 SVGAGI come from the germline V gene. CDR3 in amino acids: CASSYSNANYEQYF. In nucleotides, the CDR3 is TGTGCCAGCAGTTACTCGAACGCCAACTACGAGCAGTACTTC.

The chain couples TRBV7-3 to TRBJ2-3; no clear D gene. The germline V gene encodes CDR1 SGHTA and CDR2 FQGTGA. Trimming pared 5 bases from V and 1 base from J, leaving 7 bases between. CDR3 size: 13 residues. The chain's CDR3 is CASSATGTDTQYF. As DNA, the CDR3 is TGTGCCAGCAGCGCAACGGGCACAGATACGCAGTATTTT. The whole variable domain, remainder taken from reference TRBV7-3 and TRBJ2-3, is GAGVSQTPSNKVTEKGKYVELRCDPISGHTALYWYRQSLGQGPEFLIYFQGTGAADDSGLPNDRFFAVRPEGSVSTLKIQRTERGDSAVYLCASSATGTDTQYFGPGTRLTVL.

In this sample, this clonotype turned up many times. This chain uses TRBV10-3 with TRBJ2-1; the match to TRBD2 covers 11 bases. Germline V gives CDR1 ENHRY, CDR2 SYGVKD. The CDR3 has 15 residues. With 6 bases clipped from V and 3 bases from J, the junction kept 4 bases outside the gene matches. The CDR3, as DNA: TGTGCCATCAGGTTAGCGGGAGGGCGCTACAATGAGCAGTTCTTC. Protein product: CAIRLAGGRYNEQFF.

In its sample, this clonotype was seen a few times. Here the CDR3 DNA reads TGTGCCAGCAGCTTAGCCTCGGTTACAGGAAACACCATATATTTT. Translating it yields CASSLASVTGNTIYF. The chain is built from TRBV11-2 and TRBJ1-3; no reliable D call. The V and J ends lost 1 base and 4 bases respectively, with 11 bases between them. Germline V gene lookup returns CDR1 SGHAT and CDR2 FQNNGV. The CDR3 has 15 amino acids.